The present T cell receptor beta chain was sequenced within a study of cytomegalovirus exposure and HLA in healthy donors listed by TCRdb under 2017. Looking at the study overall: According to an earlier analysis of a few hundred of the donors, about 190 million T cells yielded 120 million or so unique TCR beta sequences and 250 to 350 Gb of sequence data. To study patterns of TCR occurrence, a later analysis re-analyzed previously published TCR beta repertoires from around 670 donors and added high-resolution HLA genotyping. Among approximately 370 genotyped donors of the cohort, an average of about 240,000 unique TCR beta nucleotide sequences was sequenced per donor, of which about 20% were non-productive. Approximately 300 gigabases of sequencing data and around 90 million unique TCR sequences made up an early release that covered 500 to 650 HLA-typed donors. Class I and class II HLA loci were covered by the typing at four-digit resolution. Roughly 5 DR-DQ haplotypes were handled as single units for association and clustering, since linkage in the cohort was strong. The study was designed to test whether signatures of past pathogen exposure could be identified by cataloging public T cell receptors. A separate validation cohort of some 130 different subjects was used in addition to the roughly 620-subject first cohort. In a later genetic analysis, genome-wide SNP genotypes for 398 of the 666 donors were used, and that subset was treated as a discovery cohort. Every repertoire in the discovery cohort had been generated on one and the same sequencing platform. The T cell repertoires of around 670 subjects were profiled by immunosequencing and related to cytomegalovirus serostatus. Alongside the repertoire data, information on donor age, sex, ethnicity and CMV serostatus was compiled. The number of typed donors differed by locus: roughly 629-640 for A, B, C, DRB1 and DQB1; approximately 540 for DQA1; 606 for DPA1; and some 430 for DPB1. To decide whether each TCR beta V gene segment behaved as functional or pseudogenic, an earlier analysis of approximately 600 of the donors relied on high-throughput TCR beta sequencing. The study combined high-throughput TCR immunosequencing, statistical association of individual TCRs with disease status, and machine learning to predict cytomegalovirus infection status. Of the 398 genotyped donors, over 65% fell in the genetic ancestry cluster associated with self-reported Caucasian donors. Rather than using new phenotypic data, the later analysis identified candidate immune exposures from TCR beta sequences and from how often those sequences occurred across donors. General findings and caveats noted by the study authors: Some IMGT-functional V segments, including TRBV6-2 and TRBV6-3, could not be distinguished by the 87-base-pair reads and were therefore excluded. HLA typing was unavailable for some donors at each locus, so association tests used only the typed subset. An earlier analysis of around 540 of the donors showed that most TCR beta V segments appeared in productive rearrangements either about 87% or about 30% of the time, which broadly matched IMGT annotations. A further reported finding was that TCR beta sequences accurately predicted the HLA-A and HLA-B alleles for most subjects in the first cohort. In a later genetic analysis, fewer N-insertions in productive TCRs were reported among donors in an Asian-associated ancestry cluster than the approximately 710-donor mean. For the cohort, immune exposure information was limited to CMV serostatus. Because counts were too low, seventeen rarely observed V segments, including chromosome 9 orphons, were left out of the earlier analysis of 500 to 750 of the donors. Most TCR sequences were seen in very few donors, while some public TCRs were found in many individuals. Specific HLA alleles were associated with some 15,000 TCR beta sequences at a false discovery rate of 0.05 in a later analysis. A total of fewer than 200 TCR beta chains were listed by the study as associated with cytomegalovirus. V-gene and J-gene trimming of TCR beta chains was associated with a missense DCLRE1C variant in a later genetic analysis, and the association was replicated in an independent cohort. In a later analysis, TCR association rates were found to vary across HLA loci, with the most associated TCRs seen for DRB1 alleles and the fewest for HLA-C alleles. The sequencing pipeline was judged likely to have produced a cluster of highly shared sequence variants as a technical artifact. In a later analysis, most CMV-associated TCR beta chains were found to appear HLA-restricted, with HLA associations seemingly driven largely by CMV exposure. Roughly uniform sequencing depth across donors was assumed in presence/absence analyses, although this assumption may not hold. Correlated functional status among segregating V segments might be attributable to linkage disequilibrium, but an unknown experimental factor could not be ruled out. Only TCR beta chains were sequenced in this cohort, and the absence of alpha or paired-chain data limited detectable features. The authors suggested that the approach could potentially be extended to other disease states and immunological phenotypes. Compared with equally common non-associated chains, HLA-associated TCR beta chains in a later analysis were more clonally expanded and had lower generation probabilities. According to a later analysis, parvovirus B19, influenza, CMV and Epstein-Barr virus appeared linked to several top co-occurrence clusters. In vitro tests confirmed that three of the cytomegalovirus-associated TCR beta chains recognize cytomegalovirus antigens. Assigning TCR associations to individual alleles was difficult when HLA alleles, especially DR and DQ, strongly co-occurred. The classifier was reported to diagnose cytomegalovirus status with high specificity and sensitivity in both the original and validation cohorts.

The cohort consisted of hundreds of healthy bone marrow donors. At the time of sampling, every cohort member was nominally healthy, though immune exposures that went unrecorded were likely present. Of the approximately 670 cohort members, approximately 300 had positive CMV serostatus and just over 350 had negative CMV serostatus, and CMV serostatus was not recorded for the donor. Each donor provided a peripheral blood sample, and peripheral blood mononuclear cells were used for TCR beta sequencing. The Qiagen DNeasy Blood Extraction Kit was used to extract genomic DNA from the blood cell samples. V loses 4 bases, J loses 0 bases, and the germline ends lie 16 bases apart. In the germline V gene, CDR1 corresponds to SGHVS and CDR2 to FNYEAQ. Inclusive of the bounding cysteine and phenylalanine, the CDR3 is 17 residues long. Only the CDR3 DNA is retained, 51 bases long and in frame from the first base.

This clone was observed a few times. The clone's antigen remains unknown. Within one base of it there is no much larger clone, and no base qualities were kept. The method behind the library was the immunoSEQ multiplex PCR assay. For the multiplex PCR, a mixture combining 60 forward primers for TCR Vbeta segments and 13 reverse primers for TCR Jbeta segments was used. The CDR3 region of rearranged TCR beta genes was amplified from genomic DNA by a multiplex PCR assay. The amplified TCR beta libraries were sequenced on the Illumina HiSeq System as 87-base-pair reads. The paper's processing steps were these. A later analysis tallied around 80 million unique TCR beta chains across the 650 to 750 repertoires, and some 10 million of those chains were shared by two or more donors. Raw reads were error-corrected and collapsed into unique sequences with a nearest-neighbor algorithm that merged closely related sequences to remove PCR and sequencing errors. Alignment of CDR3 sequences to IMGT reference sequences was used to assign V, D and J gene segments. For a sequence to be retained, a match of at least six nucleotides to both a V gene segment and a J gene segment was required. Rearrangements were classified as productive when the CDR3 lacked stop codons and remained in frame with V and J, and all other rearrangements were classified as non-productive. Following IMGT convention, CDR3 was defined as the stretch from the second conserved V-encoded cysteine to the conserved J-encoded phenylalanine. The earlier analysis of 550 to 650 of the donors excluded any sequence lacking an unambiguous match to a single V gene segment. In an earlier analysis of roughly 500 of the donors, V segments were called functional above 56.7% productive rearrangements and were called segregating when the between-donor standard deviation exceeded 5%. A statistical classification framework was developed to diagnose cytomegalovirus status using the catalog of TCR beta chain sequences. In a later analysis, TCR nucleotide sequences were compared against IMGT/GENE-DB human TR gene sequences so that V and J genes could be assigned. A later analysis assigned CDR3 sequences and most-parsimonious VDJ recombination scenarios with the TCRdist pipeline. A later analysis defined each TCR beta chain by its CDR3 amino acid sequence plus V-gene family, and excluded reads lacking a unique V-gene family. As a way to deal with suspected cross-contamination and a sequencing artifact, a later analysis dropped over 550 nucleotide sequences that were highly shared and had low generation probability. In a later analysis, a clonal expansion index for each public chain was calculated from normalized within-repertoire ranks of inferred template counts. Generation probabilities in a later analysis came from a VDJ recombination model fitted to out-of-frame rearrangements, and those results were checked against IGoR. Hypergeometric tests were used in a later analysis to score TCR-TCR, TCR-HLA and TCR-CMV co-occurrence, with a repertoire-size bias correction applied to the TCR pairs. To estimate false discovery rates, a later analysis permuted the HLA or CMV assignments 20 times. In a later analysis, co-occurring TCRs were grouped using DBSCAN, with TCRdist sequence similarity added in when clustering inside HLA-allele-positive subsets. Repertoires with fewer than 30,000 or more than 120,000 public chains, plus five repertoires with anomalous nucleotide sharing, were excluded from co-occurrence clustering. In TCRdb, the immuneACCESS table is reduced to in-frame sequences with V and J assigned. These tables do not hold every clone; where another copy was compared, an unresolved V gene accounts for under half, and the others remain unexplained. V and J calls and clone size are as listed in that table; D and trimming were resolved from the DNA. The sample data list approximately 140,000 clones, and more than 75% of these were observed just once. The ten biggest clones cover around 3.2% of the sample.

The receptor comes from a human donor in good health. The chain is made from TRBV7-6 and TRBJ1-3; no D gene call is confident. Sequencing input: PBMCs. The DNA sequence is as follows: TGTGCCAGCAGCTCAAGGCACGGGTCGACCTCTGGAAACACCATATATTTT. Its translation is CASSSRHGSTSGNTIYF.